These 30 T cell receptor beta chains were all obtained from the same sample, sequenced in a study of blood T cell repertoires in COVID-19 (dated by TCRdb to between 2020 and 2021). The library relied on the immunoSEQ multiplex PCR assay. TCRdb mirrors the immuneACCESS table, restricted to in-frame sequences. Some clones are absent from its copies; in checked studies, under half trace to an unresolved V gene, and the reason for the others is unknown. For this sample there are 200,000 to 250,000 clones; about 90% appear just once. Less than 3.5% of the sample is in the top ten clones. Sequencing was carried out using peripheral blood. These receptors were obtained from a woman aged 60-75 years with acute or convalescent COVID-19.

The V call is TRBV19, the J call TRBJ2-6, with 9 bases that match TRBD1. This CDR3 contains 16 residues. Per germline, CDR1 LNHDA and CDR2 SQIVND (reference sequence). J lost 0 bases, V lost 8 bases, and 5 bases had no gene match. CDR3 amino acids: CASGQGLLSGANVLTF. The CDR3 bases are TGTGCCAGTGGACAGGGGCTCCTCTCTGGGGCCAACGTCCTGACTTTC. The entire variable domain, with the rest obtained from reference TRBV19 and TRBJ2-6, is as follows: DGGITQSPKYLFRKEGQNVTLSCEQNLNHDAMYWYRQDPGQGLRLIYYSQIVNDFQKGDIAEGYSVSREKKESFPLTVTSAQKNPTAFYLCASGQGLLSGANVLTFGAGSRLTVL.

The chain uses TRBV28 and TRBJ1-2; no clear D. CDR1 and CDR2 (germline): MDHEN, SYDVKM. The CDR3 is 12 residues long. V lost 4 bases and J lost 5, with 8 bases in between. CDR3 loop: CASSSGVYGYTF. As DNA, the CDR3 is TGTGCCAGCAGTTCCGGGGTTTATGGCTACACCTTC.

The chain couples TRBV9 to TRBJ1-6; D uncertain. V was shortened by 0 bases and J by 3 bases, with 10 bases between the two germline ends. CDR1 is SGDLS, CDR2 YYNGEE, per germline. This CDR3 spans 16 amino acids. CDR3: CASSVDGSYYNSPLHF. CDR3 DNA sequence: TGTGCCAGCAGCGTAGACGGGAGTTACTATAATTCACCCCTCCACTTT.

J is TRBJ2-1 and V is TRBV6-2 or TRBV6-3; no clear D gene. Germline V lookup: CDR1 MNHEY, CDR2 SVGEGT. The V end was cut by 2 bases, the J end by 1 base, with 3 bases between. This CDR3 has 13 residues. The DNA of the CDR3 is TGTGCCAGCAGTTACCCGTCCTACAATGAGCAGTTCTTC. It encodes CASSYPSYNEQFF.

V and J are TRBV10-2 and TRBJ2-7, with a possible D match to TRBD2 (5 bases). V lost 2 bases and J lost 2, with 10 bases in between. Germline V CDR1 and CDR2: WSHSY, SAAADI. This CDR3 is 14 amino acids long. The CDR3 coding sequence is TGCGCCAGCAGTGAGATCACCGGGACCTACGAGCAGTACTTC. Amino acid sequence: CASSEITGTYEQYF.

V is TRBV4-1 and J is TRBJ1-1, with D hard to call. Trimming cost V 0 bases and J 0 bases, with 14 bases left between them. Germline-derived CDR1 and CDR2 are MGHRA and YSYEKL. CDR3 length equals 17 residues. DNA of the CDR3: TGCGCCAGCAGCCAAGATCTGGTCCGTTCGGTGAACACTGAAGCTTTCTTT. Its protein product is CASSQDLVRSVNTEAFF.

V and J are TRBV6-5 and TRBJ2-3, with unresolved D. V shed 5 bases and J shed 5 bases, with 5 bases lying between them. The CDR3 length is 11 residues. Germline CDR1 reads MNHEY; CDR2 reads SVGAGI. The CDR3 nucleotides read TGTGCCAGCAGTAGACAAGATACGCAGTATTTT. It translates to CASSRQDTQYF.

This clone was seen just once. V is TRBV28 and J is TRBJ2-3, with D possibly TRBD2 on 5 matching bases. This CDR3 is built from 15 residues. Per the germline V gene, CDR1 is MDHEN and CDR2 is SYDVKM. The ends were cut back, 7 bases at V and 0 bases at J, with 14 bases in the middle. DNA for the CDR3: TGTGCCAGCAAAGGGAGATCTACTAGCACAGATACGCAGTATTTT. Protein product: CASKGRSTSTDTQYF.

The chain recombines TRBV27 with TRBJ1-2; 8 bases line up with TRBD1. V shed 4 bases and J 2 bases; nucleotides not matched to a gene: 6. Looked up from germline, CDR1 is MNHEY and CDR2 is SMNVEV (reference sequence). This CDR3 spans 15 amino acids. The CDR3, as DNA: TGTGCCAGCAGTTCCCGACAGGGGAAGAACTATGGCTACACCTTC. Protein sequence: CASSSRQGKNYGYTF.

The rearrangement links TRBV6-5 to TRBJ2-7; D gene ambiguous. V was trimmed by 4 bases and J by 3 bases, leaving 4 bases between them. The CDR3 covers 11 residues. Germline CDR1 and CDR2: MNHEY and SVGAGI. Written as DNA, the CDR3 is TGTGCCAGCAGTTCCCTCTACGAGCAGTACTTC. The encoded protein is CASSSLYEQYF.

J is TRBJ2-5 and V is TRBV6-5, with TRBD2 matching over 11 bases. J was trimmed by 6 bases and V by 3 bases; bases with no gene match: 6. This CDR3 comprises 15 residues. From germline, CDR1 is MNHEY and CDR2 SVGAGI. CDR3 loop: CASSYPTSGVQTQYF. CDR3 bases: TGTGCCAGCAGTTATCCGACTAGCGGGGTACAGACCCAGTACTTC.

CDR3 sequence: CASSYKREQYF. The CDR3, as DNA: TGTGCCAGCAGTTATAAGAGGGAGCAGTACTTC. J is TRBJ2-7 and V is TRBV6-6; D remains unclear. Germline CDR1 and CDR2: MNHNY and SVGAGI (reference sequence). The CDR3 is 11 amino acids. V lost 3 bases, J lost 7 bases, and 7 bases lay in between.

This chain links TRBV30 with TRBJ1-2, with D unclear. CDR3 length: 12 residues. The V gene lost 5 bases and the J gene lost 2 bases, with 9 bases spanning the gap. Germline values: CDR1 GTSNPN, CDR2 SVGIG (reference sequence). CDR3 in amino acids: CAWETGNYGYTF. CDR3 nucleotide sequence: TGTGCCTGGGAGACGGGGAACTATGGCTACACCTTC.

The chain links TRBV30 to TRBJ2-6; a possible D gene is TRBD1 (5 bases). Germline V gene lookup returns CDR1 GTSNPN and CDR2 SVGIG (reference sequence). The CDR3 covers 18 residues. V lost 1 base to trimming and J lost 0 bases, with 16 bases between them. CDR3 in amino acids: CAWSDLRTFSSGANVLTF. For the CDR3, the DNA is TGTGCCTGGAGTGACCTCAGGACATTTTCCTCTGGGGCCAACGTCCTGACTTTC.

This chain joins TRBV21-1 and TRBJ1-5; the table gives TRBD1 as D, unverified against the DNA. TRBV21-1 is a known pseudogene. This CDR3 is 15 amino acids long. Written as DNA, the CDR3 is TGTGCCAGCAGCCACACGCGCGACACTCATCAGCCCCAGCATTTT. This gives the protein CASSHTRDTHQPQHF.

This chain uses TRBV3-1 (or the pseudogene TRBV3-2) with TRBJ1-5; D perhaps matches TRBD1 (6 bases). CDR3 length: 16 amino acids. Germline-derived CDR1 and CDR2 are LGHDT and YNNKEL (reference sequence). The V and J ends lost 0 bases and 1 base respectively, with 10 bases between them. CDR3 sequence reads: CASSQEGRGSNQPQHF. DNA of the CDR3: TGTGCCAGCAGCCAAGAAGGCAGGGGAAGCAATCAGCCCCAGCATTTT.

The chain couples TRBV7-2 to TRBJ2-1; 10 bases fit TRBD2. Germline-derived CDR1 and CDR2 are SGHTA and FQGNSA. The CDR3 loop spans 15 amino acids. Trimming removed 0 bases from V and 9 bases from J; junction bases left unmatched: 5. The CDR3 nucleotides are TGTGCCAGCAGCTTAGCACTAGCGGGGAGGGGTGAGCAGTTCTTC. Protein product: CASSLALAGRGEQFF.

V usage is TRBV12-5 and J usage is TRBJ1-2; D remains unclear. The V and J ends lost 2 bases and 8 bases respectively, with 15 bases between them. The CDR3 runs to 14 residues. From germline, CDR1 is LGHNT and CDR2 FRNRAP. The CDR3 loop is CASGLYPGLGGYTF. As DNA, the CDR3 is TGTGCTAGTGGTTTGTATCCAGGATTAGGCGGCTACACCTTC.

The chain combines TRBV30 with TRBJ1-6, with 7 nucleotides matching TRBD1. The germline V gene has CDR1 GTSNPN and CDR2 SVGIG (reference sequence). V lost 5 bases to trimming and J lost 7 bases; unmatched junction nucleotides: 2. This CDR3 contains 12 residues. CDR3 sequence: CAWGQVNSPLHF. In DNA form, the CDR3 reads TGTGCCTGGGGACAGGTCAATTCACCCCTCCACTTT.

The chain couples TRBV29-1 to TRBJ1-2; D call uncertain. CDR3 length: 10 amino acids. CDR1 is SQVTM and CDR2 is ANQGSEA in the germline V gene. V was cut by 7 bases and J by 6 bases, with 9 bases left in between. The CDR3 nucleotides are TGCAGCGCCGTGACTGATGGCTACACCTTC. It encodes CSAVTDGYTF.

This clone was seen a few times. The chain combines TRBV10-2 with TRBJ1-2; D possibly corresponds to TRBD1 (5 bases). Trimming left V 7 bases short and J 2 bases short, with 20 bases between. In germline, CDR1 is WSHSY, CDR2 SAAADI. The CDR3 runs 16 residues. The CDR3 DNA sequence: TGCGCCAGCACCTCGGGGGAGGGATTTGGGAACTATGGCTACACCTTC. It is translated as CASTSGEGFGNYGYTF.

The chain recombines TRBV7-9 with TRBJ1-4; the D gene is possibly TRBD1 (5 bases). Germline values: CDR1 SEHNR, CDR2 FQNEAQ (reference sequence). The CDR3 loop spans 13 amino acids. Trimming left V 5 bases short and J 7 bases short, with 11 bases between. The CDR3 sequence is CASSRGGFEKLFF. The CDR3 nucleotides read TGTGCCAGCAGCCGCGGGGGGTTTGAAAAACTGTTTTTT.

This clone was observed a handful of times. J is TRBJ1-2 and V is TRBV9; no clear D gene. The CDR3 consists of 13 residues. Germline V gives CDR1 SGDLS, CDR2 YYNGEE. The V and J ends lost 8 bases and 0 bases respectively, with 11 bases between them. As DNA, the CDR3 is TGTGCCAGTACCCGCCAGGCTAACTATGGCTACACCTTC. Amino acid sequence: CASTRQANYGYTF.

The rearrangement uses TRBV18 and TRBJ1-1; a possible D gene is TRBD1 (6 bases). This CDR3 region has 15 residues. The V gene's germline CDR1 is KGHSH and CDR2 LQKENI. V was trimmed by 0 bases and J by 1 base, leaving 9 bases between them. CDR3 sequence: CASSPPLRGNTEAFF. CDR3 DNA: TGTGCCAGCTCACCACCACTCAGGGGGAACACTGAAGCTTTCTTT.

V gene TRBV12-3 or TRBV12-4 combines with J gene TRBJ1-2, with D possibly TRBD1 on 6 matching bases. V was trimmed by 7 bases and J by 8 bases, leaving 11 bases between them. The CDR3 is 11 residues long. The CDR3 sequence: CASTKGGGYTF. In nucleotides, the CDR3 is TGTGCCAGCACGAAGGGGGGGGGCTACACCTTC.

V usage is TRBV5-6 and J usage is TRBJ2-5; 9 bases are shared with TRBD1. The J segment lost 3 bases and the V segment lost 3 bases, leaving 6 bases of the junction unmatched. CDR3 length: 15 residues. Looked up from germline, CDR1 is SGHDT and CDR2 is YYEEEE. CDR3 residues: CASSWTGEGKETQYF. The CDR3 region has the DNA TGTGCCAGCAGCTGGACAGGGGAAGGGAAAGAGACCCAGTACTTC.

This chain links TRBV6-5 with TRBJ2-2; 8 nucleotides match TRBD2. V lost 7 bases, J lost 4 bases, and 8 bases stayed unmatched. CDR1 MNHEY and CDR2 SVGAGI come from the germline V gene. This CDR3 comprises 15 residues. CDR3 loop: CASTKRESGTGELFF. DNA of the CDR3: TGTGCCAGCACCAAGCGGGAGTCGGGCACCGGGGAGCTGTTTTTT.

This clone was seen a few times. The V call is TRBV4-1, the J call TRBJ2-1, with 11 bases fitting TRBD2. V lost 1 base and J lost 6; bases outside the gene matches: 11. The V gene's germline CDR1 is MGHRA and CDR2 YSYEKL. The CDR3 contains 18 residues. CDR3 DNA sequence: TGCGCCAGCAGCCAAGTGTCCCGAGGACTAGCGGGCTCCAATGAGCAGTTCTTC. Residues: CASSQVSRGLAGSNEQFF.

This chain joins TRBV9 and TRBJ2-1; 7 positions match TRBD2. The CDR3 has 18 amino acids. The germline V gene encodes CDR1 SGDLS and CDR2 YYNGEE. V shed 1 base and J 2 bases; nucleotides not matched to a gene: 12. The CDR3 region is CASSVQEVRGSAYNEQFF. In DNA, the CDR3 is TGTGCCAGCAGCGTACAGGAGGTGCGCGGGAGCGCCTACAATGAGCAGTTCTTC.

This clone is a singleton in its sample. V gene TRBV5-1 combines with J gene TRBJ1-2, with TRBD1 matching over 8 bases. The V segment lost 4 bases and the J segment 4 bases; nucleotides outside the gene matches: 3. The CDR3 extends over 13 amino acids. Germline CDR1 SGHRS, CDR2 YFSETQ. The chain's CDR3 is CASSGTGGYGYTF. In DNA, the CDR3 is TGCGCCAGCAGCGGAACAGGGGGCTATGGCTACACCTTC.